A selection of T cell receptor beta chains follows, all from one sample in a study of tumor and adjacent non-tumor tissue in lung cancer. Using its own MiXCR run on the multiplex PCR reads, TCRdb lists one record per CDR3 protein. The data show around 80,000 distinct CDR3 sequences, less than 85% seen once. The material sequenced was distant non-tumor lung tissue. These receptor sequences come from a man in his sixties or seventies with non-small cell lung cancer. Both conserved end residues are part of each CDR3. Fields, in order: D gene, V gene, J gene, clone size, CDR3 DNA, CDR3 protein. D genes are given only for firm matches. Expanded clones are given a class, and other clones once, few, many or no size at all.

D gene: TRBD2
V gene: TRBV6-5
J gene: TRBJ2-5
clone size: few
CDR3 DNA: TGTGCCAGCAGTTACTCGAGCGGGACCGGAGTACAGACCCAGTACTTC
CDR3 protein: CASSYSSGTGVQTQYF

D gene: -
V gene: TRBV4-2
J gene: TRBJ2-1
clone size: -
CDR3 DNA: TGTACCAGCAGCCCCTCGGGTGGGAATAGCGATGAGCAGCTCTTC
CDR3 protein: CTSSPSGGNSDEQLF

D gene: TRBD2
V gene: TRBV4-3
J gene: TRBJ2-1
clone size: -
CDR3 DNA: TGCGCCATCAGCCACCTTCCGGGACTAGTCAATGAGCAGTTCTTC
CDR3 protein: CAISHLPGLVNEQFF

D gene: TRBD2
V gene: TRBV12-3/TRBV12-4
J gene: TRBJ2-5
clone size: -
CDR3 DNA: TGTGCCAACAGCGGGCTAGCGGGAGTGGTGGAGGCACAGTACTTC
CDR3 protein: CANSGLAGVVEAQYF

D gene: TRBD1
V gene: TRBV12-3/TRBV12-4
J gene: TRBJ1-5
clone size: -
CDR3 DNA: TGTGCCAGCAGTTTCGAATCAGGGGGCTTTCAGTCCCAGCATTTT
CDR3 protein: CASSFESGGFQSQHF

D gene: -
V gene: TRBV2
J gene: TRBJ2-7
clone size: -
CDR3 DNA: TGTGCCAGCAGTGAATCGATCCGCGTGGGGCTATCCGAGCAGTGCTTC
CDR3 protein: CASSESIRVGLSEQCF

D gene: -
V gene: TRBV12-3/TRBV12-4
J gene: TRBJ1-3
clone size: -
CDR3 DNA: TGTGCCAGTAGTCGTGCCGGGAAAGGGATCGGCTCTGGAAACACAATATATTTT
CDR3 protein: CASSRAGKGIGSGNTIYF

D gene: -
V gene: TRBV11-3
J gene: TRBJ2-2
clone size: -
CDR3 DNA: TGTGCCAGCAGCAGAAATGGGGAGCTGTTATTT
CDR3 protein: CASSRNGELLF

D gene: TRBD1
V gene: TRBV29-1
J gene: TRBJ2-5
clone size: -
CDR3 DNA: TGCAGCGTGGACAGGTTCCAAGAGACCCAGTACTTC
CDR3 protein: CSVDRFQETQYF

D gene: -
V gene: TRBV19
J gene: TRBJ2-7
clone size: -
CDR3 DNA: TGTGCCAGTAGTTCCGCCGTGGGAGACGAGCAGTACTTC
CDR3 protein: CASSSAVGDEQYF

D gene: -
V gene: TRBV28
J gene: TRBJ2-7
clone size: -
CDR3 DNA: TGTGCCAGCAGTTTAGAGTCCGCCGGGCAAAGGAGCCACGAGCAGTACTTC
CDR3 protein: CASSLESAGQRSHEQYF

D gene: TRBD2
V gene: TRBV5-4
J gene: TRBJ2-5
clone size: -
CDR3 DNA: TGTGCCAGCAGCTGGCGGGAGGGTAACCTAGAGGCCCAGTACTTC
CDR3 protein: CASSWREGNLEAQYF

D gene: -
V gene: TRBV6-5
J gene: TRBJ2-7
clone size: -
CDR3 DNA: TGTTCCAGCAGTTACATAGACTCCTACGAGCAGTACTTC
CDR3 protein: CSSSYIDSYEQYF

D gene: -
V gene: TRBV20-1
J gene: TRBJ2-5
clone size: -
CDR3 DNA: TGCAGTGCTAGAATCCACGCACAAGAGACCCAGTACTTC
CDR3 protein: CSARIHAQETQYF

D gene: -
V gene: TRBV20-1
J gene: TRBJ2-4
clone size: -
CDR3 DNA: TGCAGTGTTAGGGACACGATAACCAAAAACATTCAGTACTTC
CDR3 protein: CSVRDTITKNIQYF

D gene: TRBD1
V gene: TRBV20-1
J gene: TRBJ1-4
clone size: -
CDR3 DNA: TGCAGTGCCGAGGACAACAGGGGTAATGAAAAACTGTTTTTT
CDR3 protein: CSAEDNRGNEKLFF

D gene: TRBD2
V gene: TRBV11-3
J gene: TRBJ2-5
clone size: -
CDR3 DNA: TGTGCCAGCGGTAATAGCGGGAATGAGACCCAGTACTTC
CDR3 protein: CASGNSGNETQYF

D gene: TRBD2
V gene: TRBV12-3/TRBV12-4
J gene: TRBJ2-5
clone size: -
CDR3 DNA: TGTGCCGGCAGAGGGCTAGCGGGAGTGGTGGGGACCCAGTACTTC
CDR3 protein: CAGRGLAGVVGTQYF

D gene: -
V gene: TRBV5-1
J gene: TRBJ1-2
clone size: -
CDR3 DNA: TGCGCCAGCAGAAGGGACACCGACTATGGCTACACCTTC
CDR3 protein: CASRRDTDYGYTF

D gene: -
V gene: TRBV29-1
J gene: TRBJ1-2
clone size: -
CDR3 DNA: TGCAGCGTCGTCCCGGGACTGGGAACGAGAGTCTATTGCTACACCTTC
CDR3 protein: CSVVPGLGTRVYCYTF

D gene: -
V gene: TRBV11-1
J gene: TRBJ1-1
clone size: once
CDR3 DNA: TGTGCCAGCATCTTCCGGGACAATACCCTGAACAATGAAGCTTTCTTT
CDR3 protein: CASIFRDNTLNNEAFF

D gene: TRBD2
V gene: TRBV4-3
J gene: TRBJ2-3
clone size: -
CDR3 DNA: TGCACCAGCAGCCGAGATGGGCTTAGCGGGAGAACAGATACGCACTATTTT
CDR3 protein: CTSSRDGLSGRTDTHYF

D gene: -
V gene: TRBV29-1
J gene: TRBJ2-5
clone size: -
CDR3 DNA: TGCAGCGTTGTCGACTTTTCTCGGGGGATCCAGTACTTC
CDR3 protein: CSVVDFSRGIQYF

D gene: -
V gene: TRBV29-1
J gene: TRBJ2-1
clone size: -
CDR3 DNA: TGCAACGTTGAACTGTGGGACTCCGCCTACAATGAGCAGTTCTTC
CDR3 protein: CNVELWDSAYNEQFF

D gene: -
V gene: TRBV12-3/TRBV12-4
J gene: TRBJ1-2
clone size: -
CDR3 DNA: TGTGCCAGCAGTTGGGGGGGATTCGGCTATGATTACACCTTC
CDR3 protein: CASSWGGFGYDYTF

D gene: -
V gene: TRBV20-1
J gene: TRBJ2-5
clone size: -
CDR3 DNA: TGCAGTACTAGTTACGGGAATGAAAAGACCCAGTACTTC
CDR3 protein: CSTSYGNEKTQYF

D gene: -
V gene: TRBV28
J gene: TRBJ1-2
clone size: -
CDR3 DNA: TGTGCCATCATGGGAGGGGCGCAGGGCTACACCTTC
CDR3 protein: CAIMGGAQGYTF

D gene: TRBD2
V gene: TRBV28
J gene: TRBJ2-1
clone size: few
CDR3 DNA: TGTGCCAGCAGTTCACCCGGGAGGTCGACACTTTTC
CDR3 protein: CASSSPGRSTLF

D gene: -
V gene: TRBV6-5
J gene: TRBJ1-2
clone size: -
CDR3 DNA: TGTGCCAGCAGATACTCGCACAGACCCACTAACTATGGCTATACCTTC
CDR3 protein: CASRYSHRPTNYGYTF

D gene: TRBD1
V gene: TRBV5-4
J gene: TRBJ2-7
clone size: -
CDR3 DNA: TGTGCCACTTCGCAGGACAGGGAGTACGAGCAGTACTTC
CDR3 protein: CATSQDREYEQYF

D gene: -
V gene: TRBV9
J gene: TRBJ2-6
clone size: -
CDR3 DNA: TGTGCCAGCAGCCCCAGCCATAGGGCCAACGTCCTGACTTTC
CDR3 protein: CASSPSHRANVLTF

D gene: -
V gene: TRBV12-3/TRBV12-4
J gene: TRBJ1-6
clone size: few
CDR3 DNA: TGTGCTAGCACCCTAGGGGGGTTTAATTCATCCCTCCACTTT
CDR3 protein: CASTLGGFNSSLHF

D gene: TRBD2
V gene: TRBV10-2
J gene: TRBJ2-2
clone size: -
CDR3 DNA: TGCGCCAGCAGTCTAGCGGAGCCGAGGGGGGAGCTGTTTTTT
CDR3 protein: CASSLAEPRGELFF

D gene: TRBD2
V gene: TRBV11-1
J gene: TRBJ2-1
clone size: once
CDR3 DNA: TGTGCCAGCAGCTCTCCGACTAGCGGGATTTACAATGAGCAGTTCTTC
CDR3 protein: CASSSPTSGIYNEQFF

D gene: TRBD1
V gene: TRBV6-2/TRBV6-3
J gene: TRBJ1-6
clone size: -
CDR3 DNA: TGTGCTACTAGAACCGTGACAGGGAGATCTAATTCACCCCTCCACTTT
CDR3 protein: CATRTVTGRSNSPLHF

D gene: -
V gene: TRBV4-1
J gene: TRBJ2-2
clone size: -
CDR3 DNA: TGCGCCAGCGACCTCGGACAGAGAGGGACCGGGGAGCTGTTTTTT
CDR3 protein: CASDLGQRGTGELFF

D gene: TRBD2
V gene: TRBV6-6
J gene: TRBJ2-3
clone size: -
CDR3 DNA: TGTGCCAGCAGTTTAACCGGGAATAGCGGGATAGGCGGAACAGATACGCAGTATTTT
CDR3 protein: CASSLTGNSGIGGTDTQYF